This T cell receptor (beta chain) was captured by sequencing in a study of CD8+ T cells in alopecia areata. RNA was isolated and reverse transcribed to cDNA, the sequencing template. TCRdb's copy holds only in-frame clones and misses some; the assay was immunoSEQ multiplex PCR. The sample carries about 34,000 clones, 55% recorded once. General study findings and limits: Higher clonality and more expanded CD8+ clones appeared in lesional than normal scalp. Scalp sample data also include resident alphabeta T cells from normal skin.

The germline V gene encodes CDR1 LGHNT and CDR2 FRNRAP. This CDR3 is built from 13 residues. Obtained from alopecia areata patients were lesional scalp punch biopsies along with peripheral blood. PBMCs served as the source from which CD4+ and CD8+ T cells were sorted. In regard to this clone: Its antigen is currently unknown. The junction and the germline gene differ at one end; a read error may be behind it. Other DNA sequences in this specimen translate into the identical CDR3.

The sequenced sample was NKG2D-high CD8+ T cells sorted from blood. V is TRBV12-5 and J is TRBJ1-1; D uncertain. The receptor's source is a human donor with alopecia areata. CDR3 bases: TGTGCCAGTGGTTTGAATAGCAACACTGAAGCTTTCTTT. It encodes CASGLNSNTEAFF.